This T cell receptor (beta chain) was profiled in a study of identical twins. Study observations and caveats: For out-of-frame beta sequences, excess twin sharing was weaker.

With regard to this clonotype: Its antigen is not known.

The germline V gene encodes CDR1 KGHDR and CDR2 SFDVKD. The CDR3 is 15 amino acids. V gave up 4 bases and J gave up 7 bases; unmatched junction bases: 7. Via MiXCR, TCRdb re-called the 5' RACE reads, giving one row per CDR3 protein. The sample lists 300,000 to 350,000 distinct CDR3 sequences, approximately 13% seen once, with around 6.9% in the top ten. The sample was also linked to a second study, of yellow fever vaccine responses in identical twins.

The chain joins TRBV24-1 to TRBJ2-7; TRBD2 agrees at 12 bases. The TCR sequence derives from a woman in her late teens or twenties in good health. The sequenced material came from CD8+ T cells sorted from blood. This CDR3 is CATSDRLAGVGEQYF. The CDR3 region has the DNA TGTGCCACCAGTGACAGACTAGCGGGAGTCGGTGAGCAGTACTTC.